Listed below are T cell receptor beta chains from one sample, sequenced in a study of CD8 T cells in Susac syndrome. TCRdb reanalysed the immunoSEQ multiplex PCR reads using MiXCR and keeps one entry per CDR3 protein. The sample shows about 300,000 distinct CDR3 sequences, about 92% of them seen only once. Source material: CD4+ T cells from PBMCs. These receptors were obtained from a human donor with multiple sclerosis. CDR3s include the opening cysteine and the closing phenylalanine or tryptophan. A D gene is named only where the DNA matches it firmly. Clone size is shown for a subset of rows, as once, few, many or a class of expanded clone.

clone_size | j_call | d_call | v_call | cdr3_aa | cdr3_nt
NA | TRBJ1-1 | NA | TRBV12-3/TRBV12-4 | CASSVSKRAFF | TGTGCCAGCAGTGTGTCGAAACGAGCTTTCTTT
NA | TRBJ1-1 | TRBD1 | TRBV4-2 | CASSPTRIGRGSGAFF | TGTGCCAGCAGCCCTACAAGGATCGGCAGGGGGAGTGGAGCTTTCTTT
once | TRBJ1-1 | NA | TRBV3-1 | CASSQVAGTTEAFF | TGTGCCAGCAGCCAAGTGGCGGGTACCACTGAAGCTTTCTTT
NA | TRBJ2-1 | TRBD1 | TRBV30 | CAFSPGTGIYNEQFF | TGTGCCTTCTCCCCCGGGACAGGGATTTACAATGAGCAGTTCTTC
few | TRBJ2-2 | TRBD1 | TRBV30 | CAWATGDRGPEELFF | TGTGCCTGGGCGACGGGGGACAGGGGGCCTGAGGAGCTGTTTTTT
NA | TRBJ1-1 | TRBD1 | TRBV7-2 | CASGWGTGVAFF | TGTGCCAGCGGCTGGGGGACAGGAGTAGCTTTCTTT
NA | TRBJ2-5 | NA | TRBV7-9 | CASSLGGPTFETQYF | TGTGCCAGCAGCTTAGGAGGGCCAACTTTCGAGACCCAGTACTTC
NA | TRBJ2-1 | NA | TRBV3-1 | CASSQLDSKNEQFF | TGTGCCAGCAGCCAACTCGACAGTAAGAATGAGCAGTTCTTC
NA | TRBJ1-2 | TRBD1 | TRBV5-6 | CASSFWDRVSYGYTF | TGTGCCAGCAGCTTTTGGGACAGGGTTAGCTATGGCTACACCTTC
NA | TRBJ2-1 | NA | TRBV6-2/TRBV6-3 | CASSYSINEQFF | TGTGCCAGCAGTTACTCGATTAATGAGCAGTTCTTC
NA | TRBJ2-2 | TRBD2 | TRBV19 | CASRGGGAPTGELFF | TGTGCCAGTAGGGGCGGGGGGGCTCCCACCGGGGAGCTGTTTTTT
NA | TRBJ1-6 | NA | TRBV6-1 | CASSDRGRGRQAPLHF | TGTGCCAGCAGTGACCGGGGGAGGGGACGCCAGGCACCCCTCCACTTT